This TCR beta chain was identified during a study of identical twins. Broader study findings: Not following the same donors, the study drew its conclusions from cross-sectional statistical analysis. Models came in too low on out-of-frame TCR alpha sharing in monozygotic twins.

CDR3 length equals 17 residues. The germline V gene has CDR1 SGHTA and CDR2 FQGTGA. Trimming took 4 bases from V and 7 from J, leaving 23 bases between them. The sample holds many counts of this clonotype. Its target is unknown. A single record per CDR3 protein comes from TCRdb applying MiXCR to the 5' RACE reads. The data contain under 1 million distinct CDR3 sequences, roughly an eighth of them singletons. These data also featured in a second study, about yellow fever vaccine responses in identical twins.

The J gene is TRBJ2-1, the V gene TRBV7-3; possibly TRBD1 for D (5 bases). This receptor was taken from a young woman in good health. The sequenced sample was PBMCs. CDR3 coding DNA: TGTGCCAGCAGCTCCCAGGGTTTGTTGGTTGGCGGAAATGAGCAGTTCTTC. Its protein product is CASSSQGLLVGGNEQFF.